These 14 T cell receptor beta chains were sequenced from one sample in a study of CD8 T cells in ankylosing spondylitis. MiXCR, run by TCRdb on the 5' RACE reads, gives a single entry per CDR3 protein. Here the sample spans roughly 200,000 distinct CDR3 sequences, 10% to 15% being singletons. The specimen was blood, either unsorted or a sorted T cell fraction (not recorded which). These receptors all stem from a male donor with ankylosing spondylitis or in good health (not recorded which).

This clonotype was seen ten or more times. The chain carries TRBV28 and TRBJ1-1; 9 bases agree with TRBD1. Germline V gene data show CDR1 as MDHEN and CDR2 as SYDVKM. Losses at the gene ends were 8 bases for V and 3 bases for J; bases not matched to a gene: 10. This CDR3 has 15 amino acids. The CDR3 DNA follows: TGTGCCAGCGAACAGGGGGCTATCAAAGACACTGAAGCTTTCTTT. Amino acids: CASEQGAIKDTEAFF.

This clonotype was picked up a small number of times. The V call is TRBV20-1, the J call TRBJ1-2; 10 bases fit TRBD1. The trim removed 6 bases at V and 4 bases at J, leaving 2 bases unmatched. This CDR3 spans 12 amino acids. Germline CDR1 and CDR2: DFQATT and SNEGSKA (reference sequence). Here the CDR3 DNA reads TGCAGTGCCAGGGACAGGGGCTATGGCTACACCTTC. It specifies CSARDRGYGYTF.

Relative to its sample, this clonotype is medium-sized. The V and J genes are TRBV6-1 and TRBJ2-7, with TRBD1 identical over 11 bases. Germline V gene lookup returns CDR1 MNHNS and CDR2 SASEGT. The junction had 1 base not matched to a gene; V was cut back by 0 bases and J by 3 bases. This CDR3 region has 15 residues. CDR3 residues: CASSEAGTGGYEQYF. CDR3 coding DNA: TGTGCCAGCAGTGAAGCGGGGACAGGGGGCTACGAGCAGTACTTC.

This clonotype was observed a few times. This sequence joins TRBV5-6 and TRBJ2-1, with D perhaps matching TRBD2 (6 bases). This CDR3 region has 14 residues. V shed 1 base and J shed 8 bases, with 13 bases lying between them. Germline V CDR1 and CDR2: SGHDT, YYEEEE. The CDR3 DNA reads TGTGCCAGCAGCTTGCGGGGGTGCCTGGATGAGCAGTTCTTC. As protein: CASSLRGCLDEQFF.

The sample holds a few counts of this clonotype. V is TRBV12-3 or TRBV12-4 and J is TRBJ2-2, with D maybe TRBD2 (7 bases). The germline V and J ends were trimmed by 3 bases and 7 bases, with 12 bases remaining between them. The length of the CDR3 is 14 residues. CDR3 residues: CASSFGGAHGELFF. CDR3 nucleotides: TGTGCCAGCAGTTTTGGGGGGGCTCACGGGGAGCTGTTTTTT.

The chain combines TRBV3-1 with TRBJ2-3, with unresolved D. V was cut by 0 bases and J by 5 bases, with 6 bases left in between. The CDR3 runs to 13 residues. Germline lookup yields CDR1 LGHDT and CDR2 YNNKEL (reference sequence). The CDR3 is CASSQDLQDTQYF. CDR3 in DNA: TGTGCCAGCAGCCAAGATCTGCAAGATACGCAGTATTTT.

Ten or more counts support this clonotype. The chain joins TRBV14 to TRBJ2-1, with TRBD2 as a possible D gene (5 bases). The V gene's germline CDR1 is SGHDN and CDR2 FVKESK. Deletions cut 4 bases from V and 3 bases from J, with 19 bases between. This CDR3 region has 17 residues. The CDR3 nucleotides are TGTGCCAGCAGCCTATTGGCAAGGAAGGGAGACTACAATGAGCAGTTCTTC. Translating it yields CASSLLARKGDYNEQFF.

The chain uses TRBV12-3 or TRBV12-4 and TRBJ1-1; unclear D gene. V was shortened by 3 bases and J by 5 bases, with 7 bases between the two germline ends. The length of the CDR3 is 12 residues. CDR3 bases: TGTGCCAGCAGTTTCGGGTGGACTGAAGCTTTCTTT. The encoded protein is CASSFGWTEAFF.

This clonotype occurred a few times. The chain is built from TRBV6-2 or TRBV6-3 and TRBJ2-5; D remains ambiguous. V was pared by 1 base and J by 1 base, with 13 bases between. Germline V CDR1 and CDR2: MNHEY, SVGEGT. There are 16 residues in the CDR3. This chain's CDR3 is CASSYWVGVVQETQYF. DNA of the CDR3: TGTGCCAGCAGTTACTGGGTGGGTGTCGTCCAAGAGACCCAGTACTTC.

This clonotype has more than one count but fewer than ten. The chain is built from TRBV7-7 and TRBJ2-5; D not certain. Germline V gene data show CDR1 as SSHAT and CDR2 as FNYEAQ (reference sequence). The CDR3 runs to 13 residues. The V end lost 0 bases, the J end lost 1 base, and 3 bases lay between the germline ends. For the CDR3, the DNA is TGTGCCAGCAGCTTAGCTACCCAAGAGACCCAGTACTTC. Residues: CASSLATQETQYF. Supplemented by reference TRBV7-7 and TRBJ2-5, the full variable domain reads GAGVSQSPRYKVTKRGQDVTLRCDPISSHATLYWYQQALGQGPEFLTYFNYEAQPDKSGLPSDRFSAERPEGSISTLTIQRTEQRDSAMYRCASSLATQETQYFGPGTRLLVL.

This clonotype appeared many times. The chain has TRBV4-1 and TRBJ1-2, with D unresolved. Germline CDR1 MGHRA, CDR2 YSYEKL. The CDR3 contains 15 residues. Trimming cost V 0 bases and J 6 bases, with 14 bases left between them. In DNA, the CDR3 is TGCGCCAGCAGCCAAGACCCCTACGGGTTGGATGGCTACACCTTC. Translating it yields CASSQDPYGLDGYTF.

About this clonotype: Because it lacks the conserved phenylalanine or tryptophan at the end, this CDR3 is likely a read error. The rearrangement uses TRBV6-1 and TRBJ1-1; TRBD1 is a possible D gene (5 bases). Trimming stripped 3 bases from V and 1 base from J, with 12 bases between. The CDR3 extends over 15 amino acids. Per germline, CDR1 MNHNS and CDR2 SASEGT. CDR3 coding DNA: TGTGCCAGCAGTGAGTGGGGCGCGGGGAACACTGAAGCTTTCTCT. Its translation is CASSEWGAGNTEAFS.

This rearrangement joins TRBV11-2 to TRBJ2-5; TRBD2 matches at 14 bases. Unmatched junction bases numbered 1, after V lost 4 bases and J lost 3 bases. Germline CDR1 and CDR2: SGHAT and FQNNGV. CDR3 size: 15 residues. CDR3 sequence: CASSWGLAGEETQYF. The CDR3 nucleotides read TGTGCCAGCAGCTGGGGACTAGCGGGGGAAGAGACCCAGTACTTC.

This sequence joins TRBV4-1 and TRBJ2-7; 13 nucleotides line up with TRBD2. Trimming took 4 bases from V and 3 from J; bases not matched to a gene: 3. Germline V gives CDR1 MGHRA, CDR2 YSYEKL. This CDR3 spans 15 amino acids. The CDR3 nucleotides are TGCGCCAGCAGCCTGGGACTAGCGGGGCACTACGAGCAGTACTTC. This codes for CASSLGLAGHYEQYF.